The sequence of this T cell receptor (beta chain) was determined in a study of blood T cell repertoires in COVID-19. The V end lost 0 bases, the J end lost 5 bases, and 14 bases lay between the germline ends. CDR1 and CDR2 (germline): SGDLS, YYNGEE. This CDR3 is built from 15 residues. Clones were read by immunoSEQ multiplex PCR, and TCRdb kept only the in-frame ones, dropping some. The sample lists 15,000 or so clones, 75% to 90% occurring once. This sequence originates from a man aged 50-60 years with active COVID-19. The sequenced sample consisted of peripheral blood. This sequence joins TRBV9 and TRBJ1-1; D is perhaps TRBD1 (6 bases). This CDR3 reads CASSVEGGIETEAFF. CDR3 DNA sequence: TGTGCCAGCAGCGTAGAAGGGGGTATAGAAACTGAAGCTTTCTTT. Combining the CDR3 with reference TRBV9 and TRBJ1-1 gives the whole variable domain DSGVTQTPKHLITATGQRVTLRCSPRSGDLSVYWYQQSLDQGLQFLIQYYNGEERAKGNILERFSAQQFPDLHSELNLSSLELGDSALYFCASSVEGGIETEAFFGQGTRLTVV.